Listed below are T cell receptor beta chains from one sample, sequenced in a study of vaccination effects on CD4 cells after COVID-19. Method: immunoSEQ multiplex PCR; TCRdb's copy keeps in-frame clones and lacks some. Of approximately 68,000 clones detected, 60% to 85% appear once; the ten largest clones hold about 10%. What these receptors recognize is not known. This material consisted of CD4+ T cells from PBMCs cultured with SARS-CoV-2 spike peptides, taken before COVID-19 vaccination. These receptors were obtained from a human donor who received a COVID-19 vaccine. CDR3s include the opening cysteine and the closing phenylalanine or tryptophan. Fields, in order: clone size, D gene, V gene, J gene, CDR3 protein, CDR3 DNA. D genes are given only for firm matches. Not every row has a clone size; where given, it reads once, few, many or a size class.

>-|-|TRBV7-2|TRBJ2-1
CASSLELLREEFF
TGTGCCAGCAGCTTAGAACTGTTGAGGGAGGAGTTCTTC
>-|-|TRBV3-1/TRBV3-2|TRBJ2-6
CASIPGERISGANVLTF
TGTGCCAGCATTCCCGGGGAAAGAATCTCTGGGGCCAACGTCCTGACTTTC
>-|-|TRBV7-3|TRBJ2-3
CASSLIGGLGTDTQYF
TGTGCCAGCAGCTTAATTGGGGGTCTAGGGACAGATACGCAGTATTTT
>-|TRBD2|TRBV7-2|TRBJ2-5
CASSLVGAGGRETQYF
TGTGCCAGCAGCTTAGTGGGAGCGGGGGGTAGAGAGACCCAGTACTTC
>-|-|TRBV29-1|TRBJ2-5
CSVELGLLRETQYF
TGCAGCGTTGAATTGGGACTGCTCCGGGAGACCCAGTACTTC
>-|-|TRBV12-5|TRBJ1-2
CASGLVLSNGRSGYTF
TGTGCTAGTGGTTTGGTACTTAGTAACGGGAGAAGTGGCTACACCTTC
>-|-|TRBV10-3|TRBJ2-5
CAISESPTGVSRRTQYF
TGTGCCATCAGTGAGTCGCCGACAGGAGTGTCACGGCGGACCCAGTACTTC
>-|-|TRBV15|TRBJ2-1
CATSSRLLNEQFF
TGTGCCACCAGCTCACGACTTTTAAACGAGCAGTTCTTC
>-|-|TRBV18|TRBJ1-1
CASSPQSTEAFF
TGTGCCAGCTCCCCCCAGTCCACTGAAGCTTTCTTT
>-|TRBD2|TRBV4-3|TRBJ2-1
CASSQNPGLDFNEQFF
TGCGCCAGCAGCCAAAACCCTGGACTAGACTTCAATGAGCAGTTCTTC
>once|-|TRBV7-2|TRBJ2-5
CASSLAGETQYF
TGTGCCAGCAGCTTAGCGGGCGAGACCCAGTACTTC
>-|-|TRBV9|TRBJ1-3
CASSVESARGNTIYF
TGTGCCAGCAGCGTAGAATCAGCTCGGGGAAACACCATATATTTT
>few|-|TRBV4-2|TRBJ1-3
CASSQDGTTGNTIYF
TGTGCCAGCAGCCAAGATGGCACTACTGGAAACACCATATATTTT
>once|-|TRBV19|TRBJ1-3
CASRQSSGNTIYF
TGTGCCAGTAGGCAGAGCTCTGGAAACACCATATATTTT
>few|-|TRBV11-2|TRBJ2-4
CASSYLLAKNIQYF
TGTGCCAGCAGCTACTTATTAGCCAAAAACATTCAGTACTTC
>-|-|TRBV2|TRBJ2-3
CASKGGGWDTQYF
TGTGCCAGCAAAGGGGGAGGGTGGGATACGCAGTATTTT
>-|-|TRBV9|TRBJ1-1
CASGGSEVGGSITEAFF
TGTGCCAGCGGCGGATCCGAGGTCGGGGGGTCGATCACTGAAGCTTTCTTT
>large|-|TRBV18|TRBJ1-1
CASSSPSISAMNTEAFF
TGTGCCAGCTCATCACCCTCGATCTCAGCAATGAACACTGAAGCTTTCTTT
>-|TRBD1|TRBV30|TRBJ1-1
CAWSFTTGTENTEAFF
TGTGCCTGGAGTTTTACGACCGGGACAGAGAACACTGAAGCTTTCTTT
>-|-|TRBV27|TRBJ1-1
CASSLDRVNTEAFF
TGTGCCAGCAGTTTAGACAGAGTGAACACTGAAGCTTTCTTT
>-|-|TRBV5-6|TRBJ1-1
CASSLVPEGNTEAFF
TGTGCCAGCAGCTTGGTACCCGAGGGGAACACTGAAGCTTTCTTT
>-|-|TRBV4-3|TRBJ2-5
CASSHTTEPGTQYF
TGCGCCAGCAGCCATACGACAGAACCTGGGACCCAGTACTTC
>-|-|TRBV10-3|TRBJ1-5
CASRDFSNQPQHF
TGTGCCAGTCGGGATTTTAGCAATCAGCCCCAGCATTTT
>-|TRBD1|TRBV5-1|TRBJ2-3
CASSLTGVETDTQYF
TGCGCCAGCAGCTTGACAGGGGTTGAGACAGATACGCAGTATTTT
>once|-|TRBV30|TRBJ1-5
CAWSWGPNQPQHF
TGTGCCTGGAGCTGGGGTCCCAATCAGCCCCAGCATTTT
>-|-|TRBV7-8|TRBJ2-2
CASSRTRFNTGELFF
TGTGCCAGCAGCCGAACACGATTCAACACCGGGGAACTGTTTTTT
>-|-|TRBV19|TRBJ2-6
CASSRFRTAGGETSGANVLTF
TGTGCCAGTAGTAGGTTTCGGACAGCCGGGGGAGAGACGTCTGGGGCCAACGTCCTGACTTTC